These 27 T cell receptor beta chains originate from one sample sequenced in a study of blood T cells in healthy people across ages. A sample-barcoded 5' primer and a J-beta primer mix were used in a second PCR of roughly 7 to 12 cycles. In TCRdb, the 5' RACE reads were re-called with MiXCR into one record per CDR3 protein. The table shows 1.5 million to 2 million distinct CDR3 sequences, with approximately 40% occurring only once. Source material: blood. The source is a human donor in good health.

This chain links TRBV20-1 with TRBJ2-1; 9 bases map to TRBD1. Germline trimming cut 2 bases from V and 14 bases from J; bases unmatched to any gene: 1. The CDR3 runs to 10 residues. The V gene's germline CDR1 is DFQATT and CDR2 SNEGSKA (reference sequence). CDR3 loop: CSARRQGEFF. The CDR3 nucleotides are TGCAGTGCTAGACGACAGGGGGAGTTCTTC.

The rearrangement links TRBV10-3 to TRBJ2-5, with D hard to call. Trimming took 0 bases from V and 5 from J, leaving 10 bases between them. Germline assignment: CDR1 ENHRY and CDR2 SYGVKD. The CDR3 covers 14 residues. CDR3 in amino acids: CAISESGPGETQYF. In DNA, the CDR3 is TGTGCCATCAGTGAGTCTGGGCCCGGGGAGACCCAGTACTTC.

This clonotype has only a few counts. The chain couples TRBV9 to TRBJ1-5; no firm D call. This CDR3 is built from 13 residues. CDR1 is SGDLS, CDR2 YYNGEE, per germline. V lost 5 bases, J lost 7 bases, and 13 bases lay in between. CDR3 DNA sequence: TGTGCCAGCAGTGTCAGTACGGGACAGCCCCAGCATTTT. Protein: CASSVSTGQPQHF. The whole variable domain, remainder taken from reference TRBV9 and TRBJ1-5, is DSGVTQTPKHLITATGQRVTLRCSPRSGDLSVYWYQQSLDQGLQFLIQYYNGEERAKGNILERFSAQQFPDLHSELNLSSLELGDSALYFCASSVSTGQPQHFGDGTRLSIL.

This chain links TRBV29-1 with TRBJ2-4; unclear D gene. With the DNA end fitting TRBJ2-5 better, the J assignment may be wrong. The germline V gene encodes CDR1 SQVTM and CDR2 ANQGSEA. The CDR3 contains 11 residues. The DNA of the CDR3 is TGCAGCGTTGCGTTTGGCGAGACCCAGTACTTC. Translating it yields CSVAFGETQYF.

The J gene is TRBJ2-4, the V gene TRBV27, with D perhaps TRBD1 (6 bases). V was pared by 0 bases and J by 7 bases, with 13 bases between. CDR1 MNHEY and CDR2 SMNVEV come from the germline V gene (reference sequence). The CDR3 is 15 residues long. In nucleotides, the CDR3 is TGTGCCAGCAGTTTATCCCCCACAACAGGGAACATTCAGTACTTC. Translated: CASSLSPTTGNIQYF.

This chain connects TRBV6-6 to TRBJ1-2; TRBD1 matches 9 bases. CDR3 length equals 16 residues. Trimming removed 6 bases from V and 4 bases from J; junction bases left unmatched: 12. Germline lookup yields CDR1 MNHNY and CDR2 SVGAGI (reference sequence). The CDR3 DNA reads TGTGCCAGCAGAAACGCGCCCGGGACAGGGATCTATGGCTACACCTTC. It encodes CASRNAPGTGIYGYTF.

CDR3 DNA sequence: TGTGCCAGCAGCTCCGCTTGGGTAGATCGGAGGTACCAAGAGACCCAGTACTTC. Protein product: CASSSAWVDRRYQETQYF. The genes are TRBV7-9 and TRBJ2-5, with a possible D match to TRBD2 (5 bases). The length of the CDR3 is 18 residues. Germline V gives CDR1 SEHNR, CDR2 FQNEAQ (reference sequence). Trimming cost V 4 bases and J 0 bases, with 21 bases left between them.

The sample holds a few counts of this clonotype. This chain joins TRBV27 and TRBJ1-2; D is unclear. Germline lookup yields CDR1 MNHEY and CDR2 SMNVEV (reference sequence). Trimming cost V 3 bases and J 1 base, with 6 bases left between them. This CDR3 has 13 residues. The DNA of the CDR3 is TGTGCCAGCAGTTTCTACAGTAACTATGGCTACACCTTC. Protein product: CASSFYSNYGYTF.

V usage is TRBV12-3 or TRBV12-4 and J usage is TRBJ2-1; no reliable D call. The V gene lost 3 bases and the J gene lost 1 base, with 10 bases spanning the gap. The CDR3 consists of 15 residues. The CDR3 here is CASSLVRRSYNEQFF. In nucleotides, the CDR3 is TGTGCCAGCAGTTTGGTGCGCAGGTCCTACAATGAGCAGTTCTTC.

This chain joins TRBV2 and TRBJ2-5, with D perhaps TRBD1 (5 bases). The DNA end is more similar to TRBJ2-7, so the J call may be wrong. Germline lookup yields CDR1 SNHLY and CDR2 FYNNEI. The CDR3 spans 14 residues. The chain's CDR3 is CASSVGRGWYEQYF. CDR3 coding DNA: TGTGCCAGCAGTGTGGGAAGGGGTTGGTACGAGCAGTACTTC.

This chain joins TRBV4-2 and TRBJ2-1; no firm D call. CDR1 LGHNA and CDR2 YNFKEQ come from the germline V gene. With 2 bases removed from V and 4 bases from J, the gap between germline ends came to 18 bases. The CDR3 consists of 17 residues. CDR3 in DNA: TGTGCCAGCAGCCAAAGATCGAGACCCTCCGCTTACAATGAGCAGTTCTTC. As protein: CASSQRSRPSAYNEQFF.

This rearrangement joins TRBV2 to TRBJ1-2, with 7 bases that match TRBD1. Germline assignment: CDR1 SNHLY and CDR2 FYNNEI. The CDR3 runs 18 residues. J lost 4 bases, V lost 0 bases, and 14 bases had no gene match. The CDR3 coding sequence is TGTGCCAGCAGTGAAGCCTCATCAACCTCCGGGACAGCCTATGGCTACACCTTC. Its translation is CASSEASSTSGTAYGYTF.

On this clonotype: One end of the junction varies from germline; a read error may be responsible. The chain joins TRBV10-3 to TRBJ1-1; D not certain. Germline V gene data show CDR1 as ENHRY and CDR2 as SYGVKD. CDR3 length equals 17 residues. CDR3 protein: CAISPKTSGEMNTEAFF. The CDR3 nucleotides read TGTGCCATCAGTCCCAAGACTAGCGGGGAAATGAACACCGAAGCTTTCTTT.

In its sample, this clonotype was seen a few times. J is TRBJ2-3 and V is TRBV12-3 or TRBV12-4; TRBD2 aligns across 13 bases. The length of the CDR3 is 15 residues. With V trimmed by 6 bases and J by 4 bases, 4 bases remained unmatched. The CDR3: CASRGLAGYADTQYF. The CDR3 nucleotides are TGTGCCAGCAGGGGACTAGCGGGGTACGCAGATACGCAGTATTTT.

For the CDR3, the DNA is TGCAGTGCTTATACAGGGCTCCAAGAGACCCAGTACTTC. It encodes CSAYTGLQETQYF. The genes are TRBV20-1 and TRBJ2-5; D perhaps matches TRBD1 (6 bases). V lost 5 bases, J lost 1 base, and 11 bases lay in between. Germline V gene sequence: CDR1 DFQATT, CDR2 SNEGSKA (reference sequence). The CDR3 totals 13 residues.

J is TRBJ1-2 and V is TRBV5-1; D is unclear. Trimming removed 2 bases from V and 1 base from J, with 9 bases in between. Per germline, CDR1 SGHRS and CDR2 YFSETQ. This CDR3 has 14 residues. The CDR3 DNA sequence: TGCGCCAGCAGCTTCGGCGGCTATAACTATGGCTACACCTTC. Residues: CASSFGGYNYGYTF.

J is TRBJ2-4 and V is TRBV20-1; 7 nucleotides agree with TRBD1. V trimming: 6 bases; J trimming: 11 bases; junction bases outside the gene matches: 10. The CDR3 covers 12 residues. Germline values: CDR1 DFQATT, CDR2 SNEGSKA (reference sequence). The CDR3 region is CSAWDSSNLQYF. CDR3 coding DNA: TGCAGTGCGTGGGACAGCAGCAATCTTCAGTACTTC.

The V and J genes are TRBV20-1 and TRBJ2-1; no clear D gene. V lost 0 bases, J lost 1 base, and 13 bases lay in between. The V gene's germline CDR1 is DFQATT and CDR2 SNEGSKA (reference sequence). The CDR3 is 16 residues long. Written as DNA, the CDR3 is TGCAGTGCTAGAGATTTCGGCGGTGGGTCCTACAATGAGCAGTTCTTC. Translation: CSARDFGGGSYNEQFF.

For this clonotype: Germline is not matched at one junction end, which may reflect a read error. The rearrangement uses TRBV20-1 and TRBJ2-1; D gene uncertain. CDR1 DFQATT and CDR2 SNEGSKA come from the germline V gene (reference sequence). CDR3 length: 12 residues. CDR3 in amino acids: CRARVPEYEQFF. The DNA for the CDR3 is TGCAGGGCTAGAGTACCCGAATACGAGCAGTTCTTC.

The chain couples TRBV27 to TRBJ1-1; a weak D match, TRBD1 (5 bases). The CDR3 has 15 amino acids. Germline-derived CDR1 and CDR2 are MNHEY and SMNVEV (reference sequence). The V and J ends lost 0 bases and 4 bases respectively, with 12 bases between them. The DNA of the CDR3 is TGTGCCAGCAGTTTATCGATCGCGGGGGGCACTGAAGCTTTCTTT. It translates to CASSLSIAGGTEAFF.

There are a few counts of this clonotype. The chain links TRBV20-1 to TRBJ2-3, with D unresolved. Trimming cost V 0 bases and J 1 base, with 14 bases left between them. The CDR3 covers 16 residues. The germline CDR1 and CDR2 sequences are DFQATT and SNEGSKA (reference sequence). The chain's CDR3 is CSARDGISSGTDTQYF. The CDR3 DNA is TGCAGTGCTAGAGATGGAATCTCCTCTGGCACAGATACGCAGTATTTT.

The CDR3 DNA is TGTGCCATCAGTGAACTGACAGGGATTAATCAGCCCCAGCATTTT. Amino acids: CAISELTGINQPQHF. The chain uses TRBV10-3 and TRBJ1-5, with 7 bases identical to TRBD1. The V gene's germline CDR1 is ENHRY and CDR2 SYGVKD. J gave up 4 bases and V 3 bases, and 6 bases lay outside the gene matches. This CDR3 contains 15 residues.

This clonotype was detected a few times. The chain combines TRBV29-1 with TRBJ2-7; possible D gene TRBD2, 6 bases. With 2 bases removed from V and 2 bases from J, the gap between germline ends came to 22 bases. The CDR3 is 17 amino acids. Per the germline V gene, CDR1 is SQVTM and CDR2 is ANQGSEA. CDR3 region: CSVEKWDPGRLAYEQYF. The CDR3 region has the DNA TGCAGCGTTGAAAAATGGGATCCAGGACGACTAGCCTACGAGCAGTACTTC.

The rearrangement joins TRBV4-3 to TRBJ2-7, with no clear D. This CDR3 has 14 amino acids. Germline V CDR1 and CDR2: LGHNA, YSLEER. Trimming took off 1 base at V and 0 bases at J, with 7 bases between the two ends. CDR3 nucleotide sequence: TGCGCCAGCAGCCAAGTGGCGAACTCCTACGAGCAGTACTTC. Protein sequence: CASSQVANSYEQYF.

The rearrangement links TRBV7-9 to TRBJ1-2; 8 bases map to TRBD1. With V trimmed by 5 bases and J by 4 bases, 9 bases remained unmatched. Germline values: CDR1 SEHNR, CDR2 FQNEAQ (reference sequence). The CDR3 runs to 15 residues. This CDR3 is CASSPRTGSGYGYTF. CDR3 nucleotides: TGTGCCAGCAGCCCCCGGACAGGGTCTGGCTATGGCTACACCTTC.

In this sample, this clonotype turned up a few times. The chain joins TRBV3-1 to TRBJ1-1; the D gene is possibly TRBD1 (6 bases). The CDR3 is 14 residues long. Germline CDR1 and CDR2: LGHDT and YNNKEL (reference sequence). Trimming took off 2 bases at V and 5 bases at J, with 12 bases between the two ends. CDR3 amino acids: CASSQQGRGTEAFF. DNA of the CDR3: TGTGCCAGCAGCCAACAGGGAAGGGGGACTGAAGCTTTCTTT.

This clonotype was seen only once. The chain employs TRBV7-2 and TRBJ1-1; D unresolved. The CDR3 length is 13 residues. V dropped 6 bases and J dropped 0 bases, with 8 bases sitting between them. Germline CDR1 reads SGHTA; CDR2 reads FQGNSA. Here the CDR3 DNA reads TGTGCCAGCAGGCCCGATCTGAACACTGAAGCTTTCTTT. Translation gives CASRPDLNTEAFF. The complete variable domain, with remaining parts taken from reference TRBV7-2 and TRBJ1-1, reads GAGVSQSPSNKVTEKGKDVELRCDPISGHTALYWYRQSLGQGLEFLIYFQGNSAPDKSGLPSDRFSAERTGGSVSTLTIQRTQQEDSAVYLCASRPDLNTEAFFGQGTRLTVV.